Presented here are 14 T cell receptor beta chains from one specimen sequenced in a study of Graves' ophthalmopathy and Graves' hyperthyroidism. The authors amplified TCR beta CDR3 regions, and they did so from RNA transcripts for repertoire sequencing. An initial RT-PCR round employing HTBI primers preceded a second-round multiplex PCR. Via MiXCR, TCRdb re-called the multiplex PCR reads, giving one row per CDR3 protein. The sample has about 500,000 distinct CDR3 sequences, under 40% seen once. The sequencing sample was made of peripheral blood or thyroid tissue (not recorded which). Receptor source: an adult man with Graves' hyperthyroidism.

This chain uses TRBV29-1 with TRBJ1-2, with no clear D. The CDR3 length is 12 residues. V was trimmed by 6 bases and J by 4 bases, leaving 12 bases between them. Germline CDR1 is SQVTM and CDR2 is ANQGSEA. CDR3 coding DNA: TGCAGCGTCGACACGGGCAGCTATGGCTACACCTTC. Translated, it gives CSVDTGSYGYTF.

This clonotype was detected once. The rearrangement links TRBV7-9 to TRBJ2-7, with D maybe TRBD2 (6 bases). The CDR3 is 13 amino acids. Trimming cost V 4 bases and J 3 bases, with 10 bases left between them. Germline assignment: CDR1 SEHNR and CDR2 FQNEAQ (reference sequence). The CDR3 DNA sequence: TGTGCCAGCAGCTCATGGGACTTCTACGAGCAGTACTTC. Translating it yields CASSSWDFYEQYF.

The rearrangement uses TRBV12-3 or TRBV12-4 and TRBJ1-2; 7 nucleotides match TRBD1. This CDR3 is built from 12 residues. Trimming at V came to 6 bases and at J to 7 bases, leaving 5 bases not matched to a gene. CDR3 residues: CASSRHRGGYTF. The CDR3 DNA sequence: TGTGCCAGCAGCAGGCACAGGGGTGGCTACACCTTC.

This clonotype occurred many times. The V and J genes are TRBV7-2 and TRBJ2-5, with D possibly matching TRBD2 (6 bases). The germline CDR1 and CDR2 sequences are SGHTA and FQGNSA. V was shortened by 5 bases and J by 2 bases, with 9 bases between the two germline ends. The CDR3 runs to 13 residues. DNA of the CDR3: TGTGCCAGCAGCGTACTAGCTCAAGAGACCCAGTACTTC. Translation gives CASSVLAQETQYF.

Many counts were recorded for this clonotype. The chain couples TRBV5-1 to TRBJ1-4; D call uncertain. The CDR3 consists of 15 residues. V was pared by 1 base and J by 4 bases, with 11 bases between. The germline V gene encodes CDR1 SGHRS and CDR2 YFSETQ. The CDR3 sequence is CASSLYPGGNEKLFF. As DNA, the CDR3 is TGCGCCAGCAGCTTGTATCCAGGAGGTAATGAAAAACTGTTTTTT.

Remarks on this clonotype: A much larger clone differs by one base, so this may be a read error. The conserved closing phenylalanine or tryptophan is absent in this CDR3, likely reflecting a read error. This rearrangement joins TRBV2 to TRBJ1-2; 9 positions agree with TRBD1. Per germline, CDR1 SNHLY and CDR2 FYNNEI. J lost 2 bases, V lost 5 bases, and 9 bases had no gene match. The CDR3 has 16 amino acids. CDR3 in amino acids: CASSLGYRGRNYGYTL. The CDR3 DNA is TGTGCCAGCAGTTTAGGCTACAGGGGGCGCAACTATGGCTACACCCTC.

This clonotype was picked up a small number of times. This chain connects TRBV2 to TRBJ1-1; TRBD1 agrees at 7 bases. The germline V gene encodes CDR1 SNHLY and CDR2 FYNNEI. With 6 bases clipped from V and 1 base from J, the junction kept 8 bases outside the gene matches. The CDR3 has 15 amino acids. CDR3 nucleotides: TGTGCCAGCAGCGAGGCGACAGGGTGGAACACTGAAGCTTTCTTT. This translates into CASSEATGWNTEAFF.

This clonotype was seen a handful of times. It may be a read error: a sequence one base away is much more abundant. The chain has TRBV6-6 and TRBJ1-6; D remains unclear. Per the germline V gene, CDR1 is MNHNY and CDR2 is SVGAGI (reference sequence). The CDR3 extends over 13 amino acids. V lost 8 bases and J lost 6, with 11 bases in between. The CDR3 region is CASAVKPNSPLHF. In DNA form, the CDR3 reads TGTGCCAGCGCCGTGAAGCCTAATTCACCCCTCCACTTT.

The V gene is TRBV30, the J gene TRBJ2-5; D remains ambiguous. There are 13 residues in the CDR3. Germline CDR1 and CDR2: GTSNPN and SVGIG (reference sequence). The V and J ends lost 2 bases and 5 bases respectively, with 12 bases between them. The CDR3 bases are TGTGCCTGGAGTTTACGGAGTACGGAGACCCAGTACTTC. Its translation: CAWSLRSTETQYF.

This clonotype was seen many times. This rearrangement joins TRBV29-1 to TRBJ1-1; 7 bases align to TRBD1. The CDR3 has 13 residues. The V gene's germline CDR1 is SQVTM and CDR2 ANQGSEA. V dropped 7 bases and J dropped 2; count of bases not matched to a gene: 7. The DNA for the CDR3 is TGCAGCGATGTGACAGGGTACAACACTGAAGCTTTCTTT. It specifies CSDVTGYNTEAFF.

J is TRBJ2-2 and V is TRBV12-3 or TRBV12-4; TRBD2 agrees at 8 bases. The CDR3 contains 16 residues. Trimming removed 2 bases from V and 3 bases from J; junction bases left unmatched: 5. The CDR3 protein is CASSLRAGAYTGELFF. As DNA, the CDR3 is TGTGCCAGCAGTTTAAGAGCGGGAGCCTACACCGGGGAGCTGTTTTTT.

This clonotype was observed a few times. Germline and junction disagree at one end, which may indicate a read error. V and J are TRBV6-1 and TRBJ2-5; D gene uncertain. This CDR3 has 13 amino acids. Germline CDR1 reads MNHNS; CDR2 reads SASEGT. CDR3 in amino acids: CASREAGEETQYF. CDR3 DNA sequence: TGTGCCAGCAGAGAAGCAGGAGAAGAGACCCAGTACTTC.

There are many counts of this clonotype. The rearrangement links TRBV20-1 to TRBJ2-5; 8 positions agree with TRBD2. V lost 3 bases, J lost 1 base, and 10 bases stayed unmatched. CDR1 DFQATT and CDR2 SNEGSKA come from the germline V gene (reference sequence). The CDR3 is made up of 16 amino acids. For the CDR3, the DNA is TGCAGTGCTAGTTCCGAGCCACTAGCGGTCCAAGAGACCCAGTACTTC. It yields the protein CSASSEPLAVQETQYF.

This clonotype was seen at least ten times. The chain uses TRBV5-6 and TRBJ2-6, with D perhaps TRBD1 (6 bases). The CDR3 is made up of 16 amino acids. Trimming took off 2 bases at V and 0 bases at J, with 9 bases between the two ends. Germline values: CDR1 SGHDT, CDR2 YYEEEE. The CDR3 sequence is CASSLTGNSGANVLTF. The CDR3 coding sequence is TGTGCCAGCAGCTTAACAGGGAACTCTGGGGCCAACGTCCTGACTTTC.